The T cell receptor (beta chain) under discussion was sequenced for a study of blood T cell repertoires in COVID-19 (dated by TCRdb to about 2020). Background on the whole study: Samples from collaborators originated in the United States, Italy and Spain and spanned both the acute and convalescent phases of COVID-19. The prospective study material was composed of cDNA or gDNA derived from T cells, B-cell-depleted T cells, or PBMCs. Subjects who had been exposed to COVID-19, were actively infected with it, or had recovered from it provided the deeply sampled blood TCRbeta repertoires that made up the dataset. The repertoires were made available in a free public database intended to serve as a resource for research on the immune response to SARS-CoV-2. Samples came from the ongoing ImmuneRACE study (first 160 participants) plus 1,254 subjects from 6 global collaborators. The sample metadata nearly always contained a de-identified subject ID, COVID-19 status, age in years and sex. Where available, HLA class I and class II types were taken from metadata supplied by the sample provider and were not determined by assay-based typing. Summary of the overall study and its limitations: How much clinical and demographic metadata was included differed by source and by participant, and the metadata was provided uncurated.

This clone was recorded a few times. Its binding antigen is unknown. No much larger clone is present one base from it, and per-base qualities are unavailable. TCRbeta CDR3 regions were amplified from genomic DNA by means of the immunoSEQ Assay, a bias-controlled multiplex PCR. In the original analysis: The number of nucleated cells in each sample was estimated from the amplification of reference gene primers within the assay. To quantify the absolute abundance of each unique TCRbeta CDR3 rearrangement, sequence reads were collapsed and filtered. Productive Simpson clonality was computed per sample as the square root of Simpson's diversity index over productive rearrangements. Not all clones reach the TCRdb copy of this immuneACCESS table, which keeps in-frame sequences only. Checked studies attribute under half of the gap to unresolved V genes and leave the rest unexplained. V and J calls and clone size are those listed in that table; D and trimming were worked out from the DNA. Counted in this sample were roughly 340,000 clones; roughly nine tenths of them appeared once. The top ten constitute approximately 3% of the sample.

At the junction V is shortened by 0 bases and J by 1 base, with 7 bases in between. CDR3 length: 14 amino acids, cysteine to phenylalanine. The sequence is cut down to CDR3 DNA, 42 bases in frame from base 1. CDR1 SGHTS and CDR2 YDEGEE were looked up in the germline V gene. One collaborating source in Seattle enrolled patients while the patients were actively infected and followed the patients over time throughout the course of disease. Whole blood was collected in K2EDTA tubes by collaborating institutions according to the institutions' own protocols. For TCRbeta analysis, collaborators shipped samples as frozen whole blood, isolated PBMCs, or DNA extracted from either of those sample types.

The clonotype was recovered from a woman under 40 with COVID-19, enrolled during active disease. The sequencing sample was made of peripheral blood. The chain uses TRBV5-8 and TRBJ1-1; D gene: possibly TRBD1, on 5 matching bases. The nucleotide sequence is TGTGCCAGCAGCTTGGGACAGAAGAACACTGAAGCTTTCTTT. Its protein product is CASSLGQKNTEAFF.